Sequencing of this T cell receptor beta chain was carried out in a study of beta chain features in type 1 diabetes. The study's findings and limits: There was a moderate but significant shortening of TCRB CDR3s in all four CD4+ subsets of Type 1 diabetes patients.

Germline-derived CDR1 and CDR2 are SGHNT and YYREEE (reference sequence). CDR3 size: 17 residues. Trimming at V came to 5 bases and at J to 0 bases, leaving 10 bases not matched to a gene. TCRB transcripts that were expressed got sequenced, as all of the isolated RNA had been reverse transcribed. Generated by immunoSEQ multiplex PCR, the TCRdb table keeps only in-frame clones and is missing some. There are about 340,000 clones in the sample; about 14% occur only once, and 0.015% lies in the top ten. This clone occurred a few times. What it recognizes is unknown. The chain couples TRBV5-4 to TRBJ2-3; TRBD2 aligns across 9 bases. The sample was naive CD4+ T cells from blood. This TCR derives from a woman younger than 30 with type 1 diabetes. CDR3 sequence reads: CASSSEPGLASTDTQYF. The CDR3 coding sequence is TGTGCCAGCAGTTCGGAGCCGGGACTAGCTAGCACAGATACGCAGTATTTT.